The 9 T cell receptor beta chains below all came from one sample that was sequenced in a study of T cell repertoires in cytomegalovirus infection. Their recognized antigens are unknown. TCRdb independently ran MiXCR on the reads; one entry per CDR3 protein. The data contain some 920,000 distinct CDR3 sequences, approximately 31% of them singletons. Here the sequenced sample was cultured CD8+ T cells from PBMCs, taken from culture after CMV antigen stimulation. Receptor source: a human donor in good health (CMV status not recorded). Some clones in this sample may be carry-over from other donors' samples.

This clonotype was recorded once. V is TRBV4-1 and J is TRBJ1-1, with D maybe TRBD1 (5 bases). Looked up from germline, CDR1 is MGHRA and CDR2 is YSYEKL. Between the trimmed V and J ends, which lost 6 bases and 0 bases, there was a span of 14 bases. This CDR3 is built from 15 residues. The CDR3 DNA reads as TGCGCCAGCAGTCACGAAGGACACCTGAACACTGAAGCTTTCTTT. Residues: CASSHEGHLNTEAFF.

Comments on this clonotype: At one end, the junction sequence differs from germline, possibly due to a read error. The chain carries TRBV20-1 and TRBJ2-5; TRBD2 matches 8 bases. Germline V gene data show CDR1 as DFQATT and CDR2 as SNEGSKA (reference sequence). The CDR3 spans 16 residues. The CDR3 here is CSARDLAGGSEETLYF. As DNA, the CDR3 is TGCAGTGCTAGAGATCTTGCGGGGGGATCAGAAGAGACCCTGTACTTC.

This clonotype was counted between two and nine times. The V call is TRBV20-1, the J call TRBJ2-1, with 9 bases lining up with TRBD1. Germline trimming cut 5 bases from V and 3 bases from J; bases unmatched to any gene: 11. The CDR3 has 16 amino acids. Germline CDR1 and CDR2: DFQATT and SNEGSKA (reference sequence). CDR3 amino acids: CSALGEGTGIYNEQFF. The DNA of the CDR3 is TGCAGTGCTCTTGGGGAAGGGACAGGGATCTACAATGAGCAGTTCTTC.

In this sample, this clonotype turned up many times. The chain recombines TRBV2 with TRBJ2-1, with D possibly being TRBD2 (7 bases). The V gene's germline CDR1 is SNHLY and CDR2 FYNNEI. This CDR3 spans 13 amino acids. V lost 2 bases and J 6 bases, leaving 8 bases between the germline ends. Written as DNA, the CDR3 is TGTGCCAGCAGTGAAAGGGGGGGCAATGAGCAGTTCTTC. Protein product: CASSERGGNEQFF.

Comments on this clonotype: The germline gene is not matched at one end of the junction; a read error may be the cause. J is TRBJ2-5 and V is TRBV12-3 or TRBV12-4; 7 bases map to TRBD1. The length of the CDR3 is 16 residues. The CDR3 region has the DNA TGTGCCAGCAGTTTAAGGCCGGGACAGTACCAAGAGACGCAGTACTTC. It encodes CASSLRPGQYQETQYF.

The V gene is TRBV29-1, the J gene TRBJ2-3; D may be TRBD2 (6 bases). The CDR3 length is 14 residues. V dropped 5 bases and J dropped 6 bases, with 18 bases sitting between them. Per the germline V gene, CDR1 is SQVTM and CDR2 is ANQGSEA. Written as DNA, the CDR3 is TGCAGCGTTTATGAACTAGCAACTTCGGATACGCAGTATTTT. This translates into CSVYELATSDTQYF.

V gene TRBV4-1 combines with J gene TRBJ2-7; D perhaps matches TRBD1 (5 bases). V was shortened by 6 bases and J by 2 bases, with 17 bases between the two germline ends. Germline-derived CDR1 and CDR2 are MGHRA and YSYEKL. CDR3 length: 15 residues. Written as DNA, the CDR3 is TGCGCCAGCAGTTACCTTAGCACAGGACCCTACGAGCAGTACTTC. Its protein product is CASSYLSTGPYEQYF.

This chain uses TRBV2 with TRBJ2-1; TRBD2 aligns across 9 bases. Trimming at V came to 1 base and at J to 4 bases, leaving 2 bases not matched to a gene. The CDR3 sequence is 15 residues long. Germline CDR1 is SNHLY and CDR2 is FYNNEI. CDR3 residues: CASSEGLADYNEQFF. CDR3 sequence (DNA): TGTGCCAGCAGTGAAGGACTAGCGGATTACAATGAGCAGTTCTTC.

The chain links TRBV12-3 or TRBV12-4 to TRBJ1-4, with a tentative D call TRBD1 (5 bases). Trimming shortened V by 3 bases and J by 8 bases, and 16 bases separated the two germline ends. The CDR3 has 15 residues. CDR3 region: CASSFDGTPMEKLFF. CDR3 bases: TGTGCCAGCAGTTTTGACGGGACTCCCATGGAAAAACTGTTTTTT.